The 8 T cell receptor beta chains below come from one sample, sequenced in a study of blood T cell repertoires in COVID-19. Here immunoSEQ multiplex PCR was the method, and the copy in TCRdb shows in-frame clones only, minus some. Counted here are roughly 70,000 clones, 80% to 85% occurring once; the ten biggest clones make up approximately 4.1%. Sequenced input: peripheral blood. The origin of the receptors is a woman in her sixties with acute or convalescent COVID-19.

The sample holds one count of this clone. This sequence joins TRBV24-1 and TRBJ2-5, with 9 nucleotides matching TRBD1. This CDR3 comprises 20 residues. Looked up from germline, CDR1 is KGHDR and CDR2 is SFDVKD. Trimming removed 6 bases from V and 2 bases from J; junction bases left unmatched: 21. DNA of the CDR3: TGTGCCACCAGTTGTATACGCGGTGGGGCGCTTGGGACAGGGCAAGAGACCCAGTACTTC. Translated: CATSCIRGGALGTGQETQYF.

The chain is built from TRBV10-3 and TRBJ1-1, with D perhaps TRBD1 (6 bases). The CDR3 consists of 13 residues. CDR1 and CDR2 (germline): ENHRY, SYGVKD. V lost 7 bases to trimming and J lost 1 base, with 10 bases between them. CDR3 coding DNA: TGTGCCATCAAGGGGGACCCGAACACTGAAGCTTTCTTT. It is translated as CAIKGDPNTEAFF.

The chain links TRBV6-5 to TRBJ1-4; 8 nucleotides match TRBD1. This CDR3 spans 14 amino acids. V dropped 6 bases and J dropped 7; count of bases not matched to a gene: 7. Germline V gene lookup returns CDR1 MNHEY and CDR2 SVGAGI. The CDR3 DNA follows: TGTGCCAGCAGCCGCGACAGGGGTGGTGAAAAACTGTTTTTT. Translating it yields CASSRDRGGEKLFF.

The sample holds one count of this clone. This chain uses TRBV5-1 with TRBJ2-7, with D possibly TRBD2 on 5 matching bases. The CDR3 runs 16 residues. V shed 4 bases and J shed 1 base, with 18 bases lying between them. Germline values: CDR1 SGHRS, CDR2 YFSETQ. The CDR3 coding sequence is TGCGCCAGCAGCCCTGAGGGTCCCACCCTTTCCTACGAGCAGTACTTC. Its protein product is CASSPEGPTLSYEQYF.

This chain links TRBV25-1 with TRBJ1-5; D not resolved. Germline lookup yields CDR1 MGHDK and CDR2 SYGVNS. This CDR3 contains 17 residues. V shed 1 base and J shed 4 bases, with 17 bases lying between them. The CDR3 loop reads CASSESSPGIVNQPQHF. The CDR3 nucleotides are TGTGCCAGCAGTGAATCCAGTCCGGGGATAGTAAATCAGCCCCAGCATTTT.

The V and J genes are TRBV6-1 and TRBJ1-4; 7 positions match TRBD1. The germline gives CDR1 MNHNS, CDR2 SASEGT. The CDR3 extends over 13 amino acids. With V trimmed by 2 bases and J by 13 bases, 7 bases remained unmatched. The CDR3 DNA is TGTGCCAGCAGTGAAAAAGGGGGCCGGGGACTGTTTTTT. Translation gives CASSEKGGRGLFF.

A single count supports this clone. The rearrangement uses TRBV2 and TRBJ1-2; D gene ambiguous. Trimming pared 7 bases from V and 0 bases from J, leaving 9 bases between. Germline CDR1 is SNHLY and CDR2 is FYNNEI. The CDR3 has 13 amino acids. As DNA, the CDR3 is TGTGCCAGCACCCCACAGCCTAACTATGGCTACACCTTC. Protein: CASTPQPNYGYTF.

This clone appeared a few times. V usage is TRBV18 and J usage is TRBJ1-5, with 9 bases lining up with TRBD1. The CDR3 runs 16 residues. With 4 bases clipped from V and 1 base from J, the junction kept 5 bases outside the gene matches. CDR1 and CDR2 from the germline V gene are KGHSH and LQKENI. The CDR3 sequence is CASSLQGAGSNQPQHF. The CDR3 DNA reads TGTGCCAGCTCACTACAGGGGGCGGGGAGCAATCAGCCCCAGCATTTT. Supplemented by reference TRBV18 and TRBJ1-5, the full variable domain reads NAGVMQNPRHLVRRRGQEARLRCSPMKGHSHVYWYRQLPEEGLKFMVYLQKENIIDESGMPKERFSAEFPKEGPSILRIQQVVRGDSAAYFCASSLQGAGSNQPQHFGDGTRLSIL.